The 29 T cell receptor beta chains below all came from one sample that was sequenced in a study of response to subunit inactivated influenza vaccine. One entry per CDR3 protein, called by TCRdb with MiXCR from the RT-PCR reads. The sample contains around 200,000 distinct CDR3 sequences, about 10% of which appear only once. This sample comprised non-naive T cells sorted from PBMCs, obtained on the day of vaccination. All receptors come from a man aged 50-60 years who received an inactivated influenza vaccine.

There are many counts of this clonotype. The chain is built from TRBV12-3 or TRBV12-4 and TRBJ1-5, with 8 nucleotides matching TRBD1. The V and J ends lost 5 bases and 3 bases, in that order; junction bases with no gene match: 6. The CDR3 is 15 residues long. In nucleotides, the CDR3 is TGTGCCAGCAGTCCAGGGGGCGATTTCAATCAGCCCCAGCATTTT. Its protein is CASSPGGDFNQPQHF.

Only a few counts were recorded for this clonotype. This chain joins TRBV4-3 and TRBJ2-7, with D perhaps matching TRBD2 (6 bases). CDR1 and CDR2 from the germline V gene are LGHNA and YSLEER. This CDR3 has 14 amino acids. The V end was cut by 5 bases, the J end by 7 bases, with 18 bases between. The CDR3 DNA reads TGCGCCAGCAGCAAAAGCCAGCGGGCGGGGGAGCAGTACTTC. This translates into CASSKSQRAGEQYF.

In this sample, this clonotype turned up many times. The CDR3 nucleotides are TGTGCCAGCAGCGCAATACCGGGACAGGGCGACTATGGCTACACCTTC. It specifies CASSAIPGQGDYGYTF. J is TRBJ1-2 and V is TRBV5-6, with TRBD1 matching over 9 bases. Germline V lookup: CDR1 SGHDT, CDR2 YYEEEE. The CDR3 has 16 amino acids. The V segment lost 4 bases and the J segment 3 bases; nucleotides outside the gene matches: 10.

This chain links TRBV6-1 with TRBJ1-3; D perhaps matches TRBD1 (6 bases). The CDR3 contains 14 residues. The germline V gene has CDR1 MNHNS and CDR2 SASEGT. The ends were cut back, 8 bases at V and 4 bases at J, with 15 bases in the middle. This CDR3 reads CASYRGAQGNTIYF. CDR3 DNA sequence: TGTGCCAGCTATCGGGGGGCGCAGGGAAACACCATATATTTT.

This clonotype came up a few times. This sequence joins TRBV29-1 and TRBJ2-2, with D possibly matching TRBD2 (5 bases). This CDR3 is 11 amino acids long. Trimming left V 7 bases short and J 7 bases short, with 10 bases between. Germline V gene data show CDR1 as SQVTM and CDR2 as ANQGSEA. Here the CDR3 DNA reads TGCAGCGCCCTAGAGGGCGGGGAGCTGTTTTTT. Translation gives CSALEGGELFF.

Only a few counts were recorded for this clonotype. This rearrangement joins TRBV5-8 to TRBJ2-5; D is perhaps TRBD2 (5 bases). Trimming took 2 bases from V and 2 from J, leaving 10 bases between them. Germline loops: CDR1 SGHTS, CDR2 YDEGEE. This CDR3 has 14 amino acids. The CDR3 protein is CASSLPGGQETQYF. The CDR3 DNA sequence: TGTGCCAGCAGCTTACCGGGCGGGCAAGAGACCCAGTACTTC.

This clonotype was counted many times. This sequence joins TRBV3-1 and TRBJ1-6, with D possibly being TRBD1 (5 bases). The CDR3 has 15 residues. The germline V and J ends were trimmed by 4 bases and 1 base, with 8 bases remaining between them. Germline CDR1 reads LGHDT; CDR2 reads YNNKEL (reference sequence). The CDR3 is CASSPGVSYNSPLHF. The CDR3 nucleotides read TGTGCCAGCAGCCCGGGGGTGTCCTATAATTCACCCCTCCACTTT.

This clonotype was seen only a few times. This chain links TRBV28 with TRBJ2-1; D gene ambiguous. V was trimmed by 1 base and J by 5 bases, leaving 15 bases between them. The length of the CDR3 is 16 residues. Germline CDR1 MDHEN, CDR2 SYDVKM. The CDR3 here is CASSLFDAQKNNEQFF. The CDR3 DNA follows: TGTGCCAGCAGTTTATTTGACGCGCAGAAAAACAATGAGCAGTTCTTC.

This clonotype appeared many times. The DNA of the CDR3 is TGCGCCAGCAGCCGTCAGGGCGGGAGTGGGCACAATGAGCAGTTCTTC. Protein sequence: CASSRQGGSGHNEQFF. The chain couples TRBV4-3 to TRBJ2-1; 7 nucleotides agree with TRBD2. Trimming cost V 4 bases and J 5 bases; bases outside gene matches: 11. Germline V lookup: CDR1 LGHNA, CDR2 YSLEER. The CDR3 sequence is 16 residues long.

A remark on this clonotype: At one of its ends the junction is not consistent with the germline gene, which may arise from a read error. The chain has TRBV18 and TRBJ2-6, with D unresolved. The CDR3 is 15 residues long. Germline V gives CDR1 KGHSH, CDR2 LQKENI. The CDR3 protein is CAISPRSSGANVLTF. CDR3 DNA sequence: TGTGCCATCTCACCCCGTAGCTCTGGGGCCAACGTCCTGACTTTC.

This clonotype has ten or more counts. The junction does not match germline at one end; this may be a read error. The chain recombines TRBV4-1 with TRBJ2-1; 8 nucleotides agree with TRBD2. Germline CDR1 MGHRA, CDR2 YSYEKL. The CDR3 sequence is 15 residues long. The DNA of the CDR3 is TGCGCCAGCAGCCAAGAGCGGGGGGCTACCAATAAGCAGTTCTTC. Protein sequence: CASSQERGATNKQFF.

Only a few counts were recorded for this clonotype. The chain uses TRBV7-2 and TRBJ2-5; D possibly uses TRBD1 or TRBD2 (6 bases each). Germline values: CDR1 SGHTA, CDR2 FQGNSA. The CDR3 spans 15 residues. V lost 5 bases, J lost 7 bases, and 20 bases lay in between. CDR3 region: CASSPSPGARGTQYF. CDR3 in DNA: TGTGCCAGCAGCCCTAGTCCGGGGGCGCGGGGGACCCAGTACTTC.

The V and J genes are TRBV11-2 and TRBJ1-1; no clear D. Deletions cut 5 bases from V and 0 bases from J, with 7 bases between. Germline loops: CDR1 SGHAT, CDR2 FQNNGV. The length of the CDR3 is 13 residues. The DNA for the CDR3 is TGTGCCAGCAGCCGAGGGATGAACACTGAAGCTTTCTTT. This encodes CASSRGMNTEAFF.

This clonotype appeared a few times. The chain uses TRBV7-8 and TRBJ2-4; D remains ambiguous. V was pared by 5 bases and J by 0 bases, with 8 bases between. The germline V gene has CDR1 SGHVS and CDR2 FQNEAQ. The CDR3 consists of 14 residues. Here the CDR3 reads CASSDAGAKNIQYF. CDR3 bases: TGTGCCAGCAGCGACGCAGGAGCCAAAAACATTCAGTACTTC.

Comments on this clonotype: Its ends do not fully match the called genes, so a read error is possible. CDR3 sequence reads: CASSLEAGYQPQLF. The CDR3 nucleotides are TGCGCCAGCAGCTTGGAGGCGGGATATCAGCCCCAGCTTTTT. This rearrangement joins TRBV5-1 to TRBJ1-5; D ambiguous. The CDR3 is made up of 14 amino acids. Germline V gene data show CDR1 as SGHRS and CDR2 as YFSETQ. The complete variable domain, with remaining parts taken from reference TRBV5-1 and TRBJ1-5, reads KAGVTQTPRYLIKTRGQQVTLSCSPISGHRSVSWYQQTPGQGLQFLFEYFSETQRNKGNFPGRFSGRQFSNSRSEMNVSTLELGDSALYLCASSLEAGYQPQLFGDGTRLSIL.

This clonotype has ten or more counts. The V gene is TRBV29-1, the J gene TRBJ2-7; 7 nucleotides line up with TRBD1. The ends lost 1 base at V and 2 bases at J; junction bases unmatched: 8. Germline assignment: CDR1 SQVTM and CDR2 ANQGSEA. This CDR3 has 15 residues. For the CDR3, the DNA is TGCAGCGTTGAAGGACAGGGAGAGGGTACCTACGAGCAGTACTTC. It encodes CSVEGQGEGTYEQYF.

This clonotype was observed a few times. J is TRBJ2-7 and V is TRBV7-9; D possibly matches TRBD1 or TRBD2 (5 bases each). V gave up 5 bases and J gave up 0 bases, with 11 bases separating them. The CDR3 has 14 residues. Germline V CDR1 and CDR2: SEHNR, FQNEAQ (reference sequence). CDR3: CASSRRDGSYEQYF. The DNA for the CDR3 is TGTGCCAGCAGCCGTAGGGACGGCTCCTACGAGCAGTACTTC.

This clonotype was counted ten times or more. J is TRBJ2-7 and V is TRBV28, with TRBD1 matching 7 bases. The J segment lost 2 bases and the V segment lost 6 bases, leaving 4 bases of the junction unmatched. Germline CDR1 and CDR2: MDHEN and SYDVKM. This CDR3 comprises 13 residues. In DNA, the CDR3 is TGTGCCAGCAGCCTCGGGACAGCCTACGAGCAGTACTTC. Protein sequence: CASSLGTAYEQYF.

Written as DNA, the CDR3 is TGTGCCAGCAGTTCGATCGGTCTGGCGGAGCAGTTCTTC. It encodes CASSSIGLAEQFF. The chain recombines TRBV27 with TRBJ2-1; no clear D gene. This CDR3 is built from 13 residues. V dropped 4 bases and J dropped 10 bases, with 14 bases sitting between them. Germline values: CDR1 MNHEY, CDR2 SMNVEV (reference sequence).

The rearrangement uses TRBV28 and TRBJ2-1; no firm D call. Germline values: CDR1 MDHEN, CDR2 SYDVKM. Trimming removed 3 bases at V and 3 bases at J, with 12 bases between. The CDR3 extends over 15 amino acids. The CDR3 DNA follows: TGTGCCAGCAGTTTTCCCGGCAGATACTACAATGAGCAGTTCTTC. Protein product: CASSFPGRYYNEQFF.

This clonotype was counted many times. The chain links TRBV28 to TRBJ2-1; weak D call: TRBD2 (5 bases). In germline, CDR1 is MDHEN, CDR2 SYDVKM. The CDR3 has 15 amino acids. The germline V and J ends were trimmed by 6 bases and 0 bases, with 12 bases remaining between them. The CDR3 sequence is CASSPGGLSYNEQFF. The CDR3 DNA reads TGTGCCAGCAGCCCCGGTGGACTCTCCTACAATGAGCAGTTCTTC.

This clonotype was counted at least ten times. As DNA, the CDR3 is TGTGCCAGCAGTGATGACAGGGATCAGCCCCAGCATTTT. This encodes CASSDDRDQPQHF. The chain carries TRBV6-1 and TRBJ1-5; 7 bases line up with TRBD1. There are 13 residues in the CDR3. The junction had 1 base not matched to a gene; V was cut back by 3 bases and J by 5 bases. Germline CDR1 and CDR2: MNHNS and SASEGT.

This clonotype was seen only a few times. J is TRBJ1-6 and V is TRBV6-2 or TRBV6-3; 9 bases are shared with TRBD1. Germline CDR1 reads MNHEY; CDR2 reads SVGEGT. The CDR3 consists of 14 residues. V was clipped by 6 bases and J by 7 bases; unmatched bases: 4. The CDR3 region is CASRPGTGNSPLHF. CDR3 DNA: TGTGCCAGCAGGCCCGGGACAGGGAATTCACCCCTCCACTTT.

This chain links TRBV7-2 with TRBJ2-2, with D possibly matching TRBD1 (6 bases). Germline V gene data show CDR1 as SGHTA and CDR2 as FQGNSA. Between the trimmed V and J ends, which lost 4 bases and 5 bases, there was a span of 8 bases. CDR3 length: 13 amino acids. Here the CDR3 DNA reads TGTGCCAGCAGCTGGGGGCAAACCGGGGAGCTGTTTTTT. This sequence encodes CASSWGQTGELFF.

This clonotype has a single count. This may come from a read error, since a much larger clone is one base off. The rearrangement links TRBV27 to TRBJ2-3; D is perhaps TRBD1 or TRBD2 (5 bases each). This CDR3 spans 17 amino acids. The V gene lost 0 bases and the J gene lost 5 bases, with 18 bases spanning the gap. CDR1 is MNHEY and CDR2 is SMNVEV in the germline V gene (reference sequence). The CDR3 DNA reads TGTGCCAGCAGTTTATCACCTCGTTTGGGGGACCAAGATACGCAGTATTTT. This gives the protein CASSLSPRLGDQDTQYF.

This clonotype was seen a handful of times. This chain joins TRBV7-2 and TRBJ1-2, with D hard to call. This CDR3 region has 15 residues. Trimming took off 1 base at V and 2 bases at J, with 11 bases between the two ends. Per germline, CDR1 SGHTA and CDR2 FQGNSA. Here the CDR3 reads CASSLGSLLNYGYTF. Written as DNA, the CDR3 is TGTGCCAGCAGCTTAGGCTCCCTTCTGAACTATGGCTACACCTTC. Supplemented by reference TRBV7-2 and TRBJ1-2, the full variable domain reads GAGVSQSPSNKVTEKGKDVELRCDPISGHTALYWYRQSLGQGLEFLIYFQGNSAPDKSGLPSDRFSAERTGGSVSTLTIQRTQQEDSAVYLCASSLGSLLNYGYTFGSGTRLTVV.

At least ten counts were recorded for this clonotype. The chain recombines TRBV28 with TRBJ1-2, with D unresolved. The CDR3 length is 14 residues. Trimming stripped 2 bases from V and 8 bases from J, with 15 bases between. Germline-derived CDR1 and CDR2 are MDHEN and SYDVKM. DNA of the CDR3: TGTGCCAGCAGTTTACCGGGTCTGAGAGAAGGCTACACCTTC. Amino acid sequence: CASSLPGLREGYTF.

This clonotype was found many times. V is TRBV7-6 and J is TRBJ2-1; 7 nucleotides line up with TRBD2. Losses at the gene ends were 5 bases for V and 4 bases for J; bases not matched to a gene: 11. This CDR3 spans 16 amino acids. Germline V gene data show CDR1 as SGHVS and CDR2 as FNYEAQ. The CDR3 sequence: CASSPTRGDLYNEQFF. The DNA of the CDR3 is TGTGCCAGCAGCCCGACTCGGGGGGATTTATACAATGAGCAGTTCTTC.

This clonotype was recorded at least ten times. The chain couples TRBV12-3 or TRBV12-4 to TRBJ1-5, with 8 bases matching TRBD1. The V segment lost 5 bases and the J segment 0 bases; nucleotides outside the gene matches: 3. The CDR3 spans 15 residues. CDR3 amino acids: CASSPGGPSNQPQHF. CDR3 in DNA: TGTGCCAGCAGTCCAGGGGGCCCTAGCAATCAGCCCCAGCATTTT.